The 6 T cell receptor beta chains below were found in one sample sequenced in a study of T cell responses to AZD1222 COVID-19 vaccine. Clones were sequenced by immunoSEQ multiplex PCR, and TCRdb holds only the in-frame ones, with some missing. This table holds about 150,000 clones, around 92% found once. The sequencing used peripheral blood, collected 28 days after the second AZD1222 dose. The receptors were sampled from an adult who received the AZD1222 COVID-19 vaccine.

This sequence joins TRBV25-1 and TRBJ2-5; D may be TRBD1 (7 bases). The CDR3 covers 16 residues. Trimming shortened V by 1 base and J by 5 bases, and 17 bases separated the two germline ends. In germline, CDR1 is MGHDK, CDR2 SYGVNS. Here the CDR3 DNA reads TGTGCCAGCAGTGAATGGCAGGGGGGTATGAGTGAGACCCAGTACTTC. Residues: CASSEWQGGMSETQYF.

The chain is built from TRBV28 and TRBJ1-6; TRBD1 matches 7 bases. Germline V gene sequence: CDR1 MDHEN, CDR2 SYDVKM. There are 14 residues in the CDR3. Unmatched junction bases numbered 5, after V lost 6 bases and J lost 6 bases. The DNA of the CDR3 is TGTGCCAGCAGCCAACAGGGGTTTAATTCACCCCTCCACTTT. Translation gives CASSQQGFNSPLHF.

The chain carries TRBV7-9 and TRBJ2-3, with D possibly TRBD2 on 5 matching bases. V lost 6 bases and J 6 bases, leaving 10 bases between the germline ends. The CDR3 has 12 amino acids. Germline CDR1 reads SEHNR; CDR2 reads FQNEAQ (reference sequence). This CDR3 reads CASSLEGDTQYF. The CDR3 DNA reads as TGTGCCAGCAGTCTAGAGGGTGATACGCAGTATTTT. The complete variable domain, with remaining parts taken from reference TRBV7-9 and TRBJ2-3, reads DTGVSQNPRHKITKRGQNVTFRCDPISEHNRLYWYRQTLGQGPEFLTYFQNEAQLEKSRLLSDRFSAERPKGSFSTLEIQRTEQGDSAMYLCASSLEGDTQYFGPGTRLTVL.

The V gene is TRBV5-1, the J gene TRBJ2-5; no reliable D call. This CDR3 comprises 16 residues. Germline V gives CDR1 SGHRS, CDR2 YFSETQ. Between the trimmed V and J ends, which lost 0 bases and 4 bases, there was a span of 16 bases. The CDR3 region is CASSLEGRSVGETQYF. In DNA form, the CDR3 reads TGCGCCAGCAGCTTGGAAGGACGGTCCGTCGGAGAGACCCAGTACTTC.

This chain uses TRBV7-2 with TRBJ2-3; 13 bases agree with TRBD2. V lost 0 bases and J lost 2; bases outside the gene matches: 8. The CDR3 consists of 19 residues. Germline V gene sequence: CDR1 SGHTA, CDR2 FQGNSA. CDR3 DNA: TGTGCCAGCAGCTTAGCCCGGGGGGGGACTAGCGGGATCACAGATACGCAGTATTTT. This gives the protein CASSLARGGTSGITDTQYF.

The chain has TRBV28 and TRBJ1-1; D call uncertain. The CDR3 runs to 13 residues. Trimming left V 9 bases short and J 6 bases short, with 17 bases between. Germline CDR1 and CDR2: MDHEN and SYDVKM. The CDR3 loop is CASTLPGYAEAFF. CDR3 coding DNA: TGTGCCAGTACCCTCCCGGGCTACGCTGAAGCTTTCTTT.